The 12 T cell receptor beta chains below were found in one sample sequenced in a study of blood T cell repertoires in COVID-19. The assay was immunoSEQ multiplex PCR, and TCRdb's table has in-frame clones only and misses some. The sample has 200,000 to 300,000 clones, about 82% seen once. The sample comprised PBMCs or T cells enriched from blood (not recorded which). The receptors derive from a woman aged 50 to 65 who had recovered from COVID-19.

The rearrangement joins TRBV7-2 to TRBJ1-3; D gene uncertain. V was trimmed by 0 bases and J by 4 bases, leaving 7 bases between them. CDR3 length equals 14 residues. Per the germline V gene, CDR1 is SGHTA and CDR2 is FQGNSA. The CDR3 region is CASSLAAGGNTIYF. CDR3 DNA: TGTGCCAGCAGCTTAGCGGCGGGAGGAAACACCATATATTTT.

The table lists this clone with a count of one. This chain uses TRBV6-5 with TRBJ2-7; 9 nucleotides agree with TRBD1. With V trimmed by 6 bases and J by 4 bases, 10 bases remained unmatched. The V gene's germline CDR1 is MNHEY and CDR2 SVGAGI. The CDR3 is made up of 15 amino acids. CDR3 protein: CASRNRGRTAYEQYF. DNA of the CDR3: TGTGCCAGCAGGAACAGGGGGCGGACGGCTTACGAGCAGTACTTC.

The genes are TRBV4-1 and TRBJ2-5, with a possible D match to TRBD2 (6 bases). V was pared by 1 base and J by 5 bases, with 11 bases between. The CDR3 length is 14 residues. Germline V gives CDR1 MGHRA, CDR2 YSYEKL. The CDR3 coding sequence is TGCGCCAGCAGCCAAGTAACGGGGGAGGAGACCCAGTACTTC. Its translation: CASSQVTGEETQYF.

The V gene is TRBV19, the J gene TRBJ1-3, with D possibly matching TRBD1 (6 bases). CDR3 length: 17 amino acids. V shed 4 bases and J shed 4 bases, with 20 bases lying between them. Germline CDR1 LNHDA, CDR2 SQIVND (reference sequence). This CDR3 is CASSTGPGGLEGNTIYF. In DNA form, the CDR3 reads TGTGCCAGTAGTACAGGACCGGGGGGGCTGGAGGGAAACACCATATATTTT.

The chain combines TRBV7-9 with TRBJ1-2; D might be TRBD1 (5 bases). CDR3 length: 15 amino acids. V shed 4 bases and J shed 7 bases, with 19 bases lying between them. Germline loops: CDR1 SEHNR, CDR2 FQNEAQ (reference sequence). The CDR3: CASSYGVTGLRGYTF. DNA for the CDR3: TGTGCCAGCAGCTATGGGGTAACAGGCCTGCGTGGCTACACCTTC.

This chain joins TRBV28 and TRBJ2-7, with 9 bases aligning to TRBD2. Germline CDR1 reads MDHEN; CDR2 reads SYDVKM. This CDR3 is built from 14 residues. J lost 3 bases, V lost 6 bases, and 6 bases had no gene match. DNA for the CDR3: TGTGCCAGCAGCTTTCTTAGCGGGAGCTACGAGCAGTACTTC. Translation gives CASSFLSGSYEQYF.

This clone was observed a single time. The V gene is TRBV13, the J gene TRBJ2-1, with a weak D call TRBD1 (6 bases). This CDR3 is built from 16 residues. Trimming left V 5 bases short and J 9 bases short, with 23 bases between. Germline V gene sequence: CDR1 PRHDT, CDR2 FYEKMQ (reference sequence). In nucleotides, the CDR3 is TGTGCCAGCAGCCGATTGGGACGTATCTACAGGGCTGAGCAGTTCTTC. It encodes CASSRLGRIYRAEQFF.

This chain's CDR3 is CATFGASTFSSYEQYF. The DNA for the CDR3 is TGTGCCACTTTCGGCGCTAGCACTTTTAGCTCCTACGAGCAGTACTTC. This chain connects TRBV13 to TRBJ2-7; weak D call: TRBD2 (5 bases). The CDR3 totals 16 residues. The germline gives CDR1 PRHDT, CDR2 FYEKMQ (reference sequence). The V end was cut by 10 bases, the J end by 0 bases, with 22 bases between.

This chain links TRBV5-1 with TRBJ1-5, with a weak D call TRBD1 (6 bases). V lost 0 bases, J lost 6 bases, and 13 bases lay in between. Germline V gene data show CDR1 as SGHRS and CDR2 as YFSETQ. The CDR3 is 15 amino acids. The CDR3 nucleotides are TGCGCCAGCAGCTTGGACAGTCAAGGGGGTCAGCCCCAGCATTTT. Translation gives CASSLDSQGGQPQHF. The full variable domain, its missing parts supplied by reference TRBV5-1 and TRBJ1-5, is KAGVTQTPRYLIKTRGQQVTLSCSPISGHRSVSWYQQTPGQGLQFLFEYFSETQRNKGNFPGRFSGRQFSNSRSEMNVSTLELGDSALYLCASSLDSQGGQPQHFGDGTRLSIL.

The count of this clone is one. CDR3 DNA sequence: TGCGCCAGCAGCCAACAACTAGCGGGCTCCTACGAGCAGTACTTC. Translating it yields CASSQQLAGSYEQYF. The chain carries TRBV4-1 and TRBJ2-7, with 9 bases aligning to TRBD2. The germline CDR1 and CDR2 sequences are MGHRA and YSYEKL. The CDR3 runs to 15 residues. With V trimmed by 2 bases and J by 0 bases, 2 bases remained unmatched.

The V call is TRBV7-6, the J call TRBJ2-3; maybe TRBD2 (6 bases). Trimming removed 0 bases from V and 5 bases from J, with 12 bases in between. The CDR3 consists of 15 residues. Germline V lookup: CDR1 SGHVS, CDR2 FNYEAQ. The CDR3 DNA sequence: TGTGCCAGCAGCTTAGCGGGACTGGGGCGAGATACGCAGTATTTT. Protein product: CASSLAGLGRDTQYF.

The chain uses TRBV28 and TRBJ1-6, with a possible D match to TRBD1 (5 bases). The V gene lost 6 bases and the J gene lost 5 bases, with 11 bases spanning the gap. The CDR3 consists of 14 residues. CDR1 is MDHEN, CDR2 SYDVKM, per germline. In DNA, the CDR3 is TGTGCCAGCAGCCGGACACTGAATAATTCACCCCTCCACTTT. Translating gives CASSRTLNNSPLHF.